This TCR beta chain comes out of a study of human T cells and chemical hapten exposure. Points from the study as a whole: Donors, who had alopecia, may show an immune response that differs from healthy people's.

This clonotype came up a few times. What it binds is unknown. Time point defined: pre-sensitization, week 0. Treatment: therapeutic diphenylcyclopropenone sensitization with weekly scalp DPC. TCRdb independently ran MiXCR on the RACE reads; one entry per CDR3 protein. Of more than 250,000 distinct CDR3 sequences in the sample, almost 8% were seen once. The V gene end was trimmed by 2 bases and the J gene end by 2 bases; junction bases not matched to a gene: 6. The CDR3 runs 16 residues. Per germline, CDR1 MDHEN and CDR2 SYDVKM. The input for sequencing was whole blood, taken in connection with sensitization to the hapten diphenylcyclopropenone (DPC). The source is a man between 18 and 35 years old with alopecia areata. Some clones in this sample may be carry-over from other donors' samples. The V gene is TRBV28, the J gene TRBJ1-5, with 7 nucleotides matching TRBD1. For the CDR3, the DNA is TGTGCCAGCAGTTTAGTGCGCCAGGGGGGCAATCAGCCCCAGCATTTT. Encoded protein: CASSLVRQGGNQPQHF.